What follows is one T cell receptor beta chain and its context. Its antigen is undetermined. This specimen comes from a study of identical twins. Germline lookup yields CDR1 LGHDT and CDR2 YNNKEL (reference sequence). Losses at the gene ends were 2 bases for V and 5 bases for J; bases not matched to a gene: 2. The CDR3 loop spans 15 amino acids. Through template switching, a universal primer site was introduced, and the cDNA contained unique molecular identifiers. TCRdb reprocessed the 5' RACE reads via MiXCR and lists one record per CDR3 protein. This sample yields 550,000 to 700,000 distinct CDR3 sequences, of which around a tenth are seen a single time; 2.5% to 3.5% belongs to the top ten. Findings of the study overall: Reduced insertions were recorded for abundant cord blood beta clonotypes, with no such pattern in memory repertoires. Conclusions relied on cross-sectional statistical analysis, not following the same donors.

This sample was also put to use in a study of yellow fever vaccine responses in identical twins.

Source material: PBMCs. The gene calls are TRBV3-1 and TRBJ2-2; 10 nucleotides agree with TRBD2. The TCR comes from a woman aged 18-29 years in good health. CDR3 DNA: TGTGCCAGCAGCCAACAAGCGGGGGGGACCGGGGAGCTGTTTTTT. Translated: CASSQQAGGTGELFF. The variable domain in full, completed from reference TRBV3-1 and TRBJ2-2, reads DTAVSQTPKYLVTQMGNDKSIKCEQNLGHDTMYWYKQDSKKFLKIMFSYNNKELIINETVPNRFSPKSPDKAHLNLHINSLELGDSAVYFCASSQQAGGTGELFFGEGSRLTVL.